This T cell receptor (beta chain) was found in a study of OX40 agonist ivuxolimab in advanced cancers. Autoimmune disease history or systemic immunosuppression led to patients being barred. Remarks on this clone: Its antigen is still unknown.

Overall study findings and caveats: Certain nonresponding patients likewise had low normalized T-cell clonal expansion.

Data came from immunoSEQ multiplex PCR; TCRdb stores just in-frame clones and leaves some out. The sample records about 80,000 clones, roughly nine tenths being singletons. V shed 5 bases, J shed 8 bases, and the junction held 5 bases outside the gene matches. Germline CDR1 reads SGHTA; CDR2 reads FQGNSA. This CDR3 region has 13 residues. The rearrangement links TRBV7-2 to TRBJ1-1; 10 positions match TRBD1. This sample comprised CD4+ or CD8+ T cells sorted from blood, obtained in a trial of the OX40 agonist ivuxolimab. This receptor was taken from an adult with an advanced solid tumor such as melanoma, head and neck, liver or kidney cancer. The CDR3 coding sequence is TGTGCCAGCAGCAGGGACAGGGGAACCGAAGCTTTCTTT. Translation gives CASSRDRGTEAFF.